This T cell receptor beta chain was sequenced during a study of cytomegalovirus exposure and HLA in healthy donors. Study observations and caveats: It was about 180 TCR beta chains that were listed as cytomegalovirus-associated. A few CMV-associated chains proved CMV antigen-specific in vitro. Subsequent analysis revealed that first-cohort TCR clusters tended to co-occur in the 120 validation repertoires.

Germline assignment: CDR1 SGHVS and CDR2 FNYEAQ. Trimming removed 3 bases from V and 6 bases from J, with 17 bases in between. The CDR3 contains 15 residues. The validation cohort, a group of 120 subjects, included the donors and was separate from the approximately 660-subject first cohort. Measured with immunoSEQ multiplex PCR; TCRdb has only the in-frame clones, and not every one. The sample contains 150,000 to 200,000 clones, approximately 88% of which appear only once. Regarding this clone: Its matching antigen is unknown.

The source is a man aged 25 to 40 in good health and CMV-seropositive. Sequenced sample: PBMCs. V and J are TRBV7-6 and TRBJ1-1; D is undetermined. The CDR3 nucleotides read TGTGCCAGCAGCTTCATGAGAGCCGGGGTACCTGAAGCTTTCTTT. Encoded protein: CASSFMRAGVPEAFF.